Following are 12 T cell receptor beta chains from one sample sequenced in a study of T-cell reconstitution after alpha-beta-depleted transplantation in children. Unique molecular identifiers were used to barcode this TCRbeta library. MiXCR, run by TCRdb on the PCR reads, gives a single entry per CDR3 protein. The data hold approximately 290,000 distinct CDR3 sequences, with around 10% observed a single time. The source was peripheral blood, collected 180 days after TCRalphabeta/CD19-depleted stem cell transplant. The origin of the receptors is a male patient between 2 and 10 years old who had a stem cell transplant for chronic granulomatous disease, so the T cells may come from the graft donor.

This clonotype has a count of ten or more. The chain couples TRBV5-5 to TRBJ1-1; 7 bases fit TRBD1. This CDR3 has 15 residues. V was pared by 2 bases and J by 2 bases, with 6 bases of the junction left unmatched. CDR1 and CDR2 from the germline V gene are SGHKS and YYEKEE (reference sequence). The CDR3 region has the DNA TGTGCCAGCAGCTTCCCGGGACAGCTTAACACTGAAGCTTTCTTT. It yields the protein CASSFPGQLNTEAFF.

This clonotype was seen ten or more times. At one end, the junction sequence differs from germline, possibly due to a read error. The J gene is TRBJ2-5, the V gene TRBV7-7; D is undetermined. CDR1 and CDR2 from the germline V gene are SSHAT and FNYEAQ (reference sequence). The CDR3 runs 12 residues. The CDR3 coding sequence is TGTGCTAGCAGTCCCCCTGGCGGGACCCAGTACTTC. Amino acids: CASSPPGGTQYF.

The gene calls are TRBV20-1 and TRBJ1-5; unclear D gene. CDR3 size: 18 residues. CDR1 is DFQATT and CDR2 is SNEGSKA in the germline V gene (reference sequence). Trimming removed 0 bases from V and 3 bases from J, with 21 bases in between. This chain's CDR3 is CSARDKSDTGLHNQPQHF. The DNA of the CDR3 is TGCAGTGCTAGAGATAAATCCGATACCGGGTTACACAATCAGCCCCAGCATTTT.

This clonotype was seen repeatedly, ten times or more. The chain recombines TRBV6-5 with TRBJ2-7; 8 bases align to TRBD2. This CDR3 comprises 17 residues. V lost 2 bases, J lost 4 bases, and 13 bases stayed unmatched. The germline V gene encodes CDR1 MNHEY and CDR2 SVGAGI. The CDR3 loop is CASSYQGSREGRYEQYF. CDR3 DNA sequence: TGTGCCAGCAGTTACCAGGGTTCCCGGGAGGGCCGGTACGAGCAGTACTTC.

The sample holds many counts of this clonotype. This sequence joins TRBV28 and TRBJ2-7; D is unclear. The germline V and J ends were trimmed by 5 bases and 5 bases, with 7 bases remaining between them. Germline CDR1 is MDHEN and CDR2 is SYDVKM. CDR3 length: 11 amino acids. CDR3 residues: CASSLFHEQYF. In DNA form, the CDR3 reads TGTGCCAGCAGTCTTTTTCACGAGCAGTACTTC.

This clonotype appeared many times. The chain combines TRBV29-1 with TRBJ1-1; 7 bases are a match to TRBD1. This CDR3 is 16 amino acids long. Looked up from germline, CDR1 is SQVTM and CDR2 is ANQGSEA. The J segment lost 11 bases and the V segment lost 5 bases, leaving 23 bases of the junction unmatched. CDR3 in DNA: TGCAGCGTTCCTTCCCCCCAAGGACAGGTCCCCGGAGGGGCTTTCTTT. As protein: CSVPSPQGQVPGGAFF.

This clonotype was recorded many times. CDR3 sequence (DNA): TGCGCCAGCAGCGAGACGGTCGCCCCCGGGGAGCTGTTTTTT. Protein sequence: CASSETVAPGELFF. V is TRBV4-1 and J is TRBJ2-2; unclear D gene. V was cut by 5 bases and J by 6 bases, with 13 bases left in between. The CDR3 covers 14 residues. Germline CDR1 is MGHRA and CDR2 is YSYEKL.

At least ten counts were recorded for this clonotype. This rearrangement joins TRBV20-1 to TRBJ1-2, with TRBD1 matching 10 bases. V trimming: 2 bases; J trimming: 0 bases; junction bases outside the gene matches: 3. There are 15 residues in the CDR3. Germline V gene sequence: CDR1 DFQATT, CDR2 SNEGSKA (reference sequence). The CDR3 DNA follows: TGCAGTGCTAGATGGGACAGGGGCCCTAACTATGGCTACACCTTC. Translation: CSARWDRGPNYGYTF.

There are many counts of this clonotype. The chain uses TRBV5-1 and TRBJ2-3; TRBD1 or TRBD2 may be the D gene (5 bases each). Trimming pared 1 base from V and 3 bases from J, leaving 9 bases between. The germline gives CDR1 SGHRS, CDR2 YFSETQ. The CDR3 is made up of 14 amino acids. The DNA of the CDR3 is TGCGCCAGCAGCTTGAGAGGGACGACAGATACGCAGTATTTT. It yields the protein CASSLRGTTDTQYF. The full variable domain, completed using reference TRBV5-1 and TRBJ2-3, is KAGVTQTPRYLIKTRGQQVTLSCSPISGHRSVSWYQQTPGQGLQFLFEYFSETQRNKGNFPGRFSGRQFSNSRSEMNVSTLELGDSALYLCASSLRGTTDTQYFGPGTRLTVL.

This clonotype was recorded at least ten times. The rearrangement joins TRBV7-8 to TRBJ2-1; perhaps TRBD2 as D (6 bases). V gave up 7 bases and J gave up 7 bases, with 14 bases separating them. The CDR3 length is 13 residues. Germline V gene lookup returns CDR1 SGHVS and CDR2 FQNEAQ. CDR3 sequence: CASTAGRANEQFF. The CDR3 nucleotides are TGTGCCAGCACCGCGGGAAGGGCGAATGAGCAGTTCTTC.

This clonotype was seen only a few times. This sequence joins TRBV18 and TRBJ2-3, with 12 nucleotides matching TRBD2. CDR3 size: 15 residues. Trimming cost V 5 bases and J 4 bases; bases outside gene matches: 4. The germline CDR1 and CDR2 sequences are KGHSH and LQKENI. CDR3 DNA sequence: TGTGCCAGCTCAAAGACTAGCGGGGGCGCAGATACGCAGTATTTT. Protein product: CASSKTSGGADTQYF. The full variable domain, completed using reference TRBV18 and TRBJ2-3, is NAGVMQNPRHLVRRRGQEARLRCSPMKGHSHVYWYRQLPEEGLKFMVYLQKENIIDESGMPKERFSAEFPKEGPSILRIQQVVRGDSAAYFCASSKTSGGADTQYFGPGTRLTVL.

This clonotype showed up many times. This chain joins TRBV12-3 or TRBV12-4 and TRBJ1-2; weak D call: TRBD1 (5 bases). V was pared by 6 bases and J by 4 bases, with 18 bases between. The CDR3 is made up of 15 amino acids. The CDR3 loop is CASSPNGGFAYGYTF. The CDR3 coding sequence is TGTGCCAGCAGCCCCAACGGGGGTTTTGCCTATGGCTACACCTTC.